A single T cell receptor beta chain is shown here with its context. Antigen: not known. After CD25, CD56 and CD294 bead selections, the flow-through was collected as Th1 cells. Magnetic beads coated with subset-specific antibodies isolated the T cell subsets. This sample was taken from a study of relationships among human T cell subsets. TCR alpha and beta CDR3s were amplified from mRNA by semiquantitative ARM-PCR. ARM-PCR used tagged nested gene-specific primers, then communal superprimers for exponential amplification. Exonuclease cleared nested primers, then first-round products were reamplified. MiXCR, applied by TCRdb to the multiplex PCR reads, yields one record per CDR3 protein. The sample contains 10,000 to 15,000 distinct CDR3 sequences, approximately 67% of which appear only once. Whole-study findings and limits: Some CD4+CD8+ double-positive cells may remain after bead sorting. V, D, J usage, CDR3 length and N-additions were similar across seven subsets.

V lost 4 bases and J 6 bases, leaving 20 bases between the germline ends. The CDR3 is 16 residues long. Germline assignment: CDR1 SGHRS and CDR2 YFSETQ. The TCR sequence derives from a man between 35 and 55 years old in good health. The specimen sequenced was CD4+ Th1 cells sorted from blood. The chain uses TRBV5-1 and TRBJ2-1; perhaps TRBD2 as D (6 bases). The CDR3 region is CASSIEVGLSGNEQFF. The CDR3 DNA is TGCGCCAGCAGCATCGAAGTGGGACTCTCGGGCAATGAGCAGTTCTTC.